What follows are 13 T cell receptor beta chains derived from one specimen sequenced in a study of T cells after yellow fever vaccination. TCRdb reprocessed the 5' RACE reads with MiXCR, giving one entry per CDR3 protein. The repertoire consists of some 350,000 distinct CDR3 sequences, with around 4.1% occurring once and the leading ten covering about 24%. The source material was PBMCs, sampled 5 days after the yellow fever booster vaccination. These receptors were collected from a man younger than 35 who received the YFV17D yellow fever vaccine.

This clonotype was counted between two and nine times. The genes are TRBV7-9 and TRBJ2-2; D gene ambiguous. V was cut by 5 bases and J by 5 bases, with 12 bases left in between. Germline V gene sequence: CDR1 SEHNR, CDR2 FQNEAQ (reference sequence). The length of the CDR3 is 14 residues. CDR3 residues: CASSPRELTGELFF. The CDR3 DNA reads TGTGCCAGCAGCCCCCGTGAGCTGACCGGGGAGCTGTTTTTT. Combining the CDR3 with reference TRBV7-9 and TRBJ2-2 gives the whole variable domain DTGVSQNPRHKITKRGQNVTFRCDPISEHNRLYWYRQTLGQGPEFLTYFQNEAQLEKSRLLSDRFSAERPKGSFSTLEIQRTEQGDSAMYLCASSPRELTGELFFGEGSRLTVL.

The rearrangement joins TRBV5-3 to TRBJ1-1; tentatively, D is TRBD1 (5 bases). TRBV5-3 is recorded as an ORF, its role being uncertain. The V end lost 0 bases, the J end lost 8 bases, and 11 bases lay between the germline ends. The length of the CDR3 is 13 residues. CDR3 residues: CARSLVRGLEAFF. As DNA, the CDR3 is TGTGCCAGAAGCTTGGTTAGGGGCCTGGAAGCTTTCTTT.

The chain links TRBV9 to TRBJ1-6, with D tentatively TRBD1 (5 bases). From germline, CDR1 is SGDLS and CDR2 YYNGEE. V dropped 4 bases and J dropped 5 bases, with 10 bases sitting between them. The CDR3 is 14 amino acids. The CDR3 coding sequence is TGTGCCAGCAGCAATCGGGACGATAATTCACCCCTCCACTTT. Translation: CASSNRDDNSPLHF.

This clonotype was seen a handful of times. This chain links TRBV20-1 with TRBJ2-3, with 8 bases lining up with TRBD2. Germline loops: CDR1 DFQATT, CDR2 SNEGSKA (reference sequence). The CDR3 sequence is 16 residues long. Germline trimming cut 4 bases from V and 2 bases from J; bases unmatched to any gene: 11. CDR3 in DNA: TGCAGTGCTACAGGACTAGCCGGGATCCTCACAGATACGCAGTATTTT. Amino acids: CSATGLAGILTDTQYF.

V and J are TRBV20-1 and TRBJ2-7; TRBD2 agrees at 10 bases. V dropped 5 bases and J dropped 3; count of bases not matched to a gene: 4. CDR1 and CDR2 (germline): DFQATT, SNEGSKA (reference sequence). This CDR3 comprises 13 residues. Written as DNA, the CDR3 is TGCAGTGCTCCATCTAGCGGGGGCTACGAGCAGTACTTC. Its protein is CSAPSSGGYEQYF.

This clonotype came up many times. The chain carries TRBV7-6 and TRBJ1-1, with TRBD1 as a possible D gene (5 bases). The germline V gene has CDR1 SGHVS and CDR2 FNYEAQ. Trimming cost V 1 base and J 7 bases, with 10 bases left between them. This CDR3 contains 13 residues. The DNA of the CDR3 is TGTGCCAGCAGCTTAGAGGGGACGCATGAAGCTTTCTTT. Its protein product is CASSLEGTHEAFF.

CDR3: CASSKKKDTSGVQETQYF. The CDR3 coding sequence is TGTGCCAGCAGCAAAAAAAAAGATACTAGCGGGGTCCAAGAGACCCAGTACTTC. The chain carries TRBV5-4 and TRBJ2-5, with TRBD2 matching over 10 bases. Germline-derived CDR1 and CDR2 are SGHNT and YYREEE (reference sequence). The CDR3 has 18 amino acids. V trimming: 4 bases; J trimming: 1 base; junction bases outside the gene matches: 13.

The rearrangement joins TRBV6-2 or TRBV6-3 to TRBJ2-7, with a tentative D call TRBD2 (5 bases). The CDR3 is made up of 14 amino acids. Germline loops: CDR1 MNHEY, CDR2 SVGEGT. V lost 5 bases, J lost 5 bases, and 16 bases lay in between. CDR3 in DNA: TGTGCCAGCAGTCCCCCACGGGGAAGGGACGAGCAGTACTTC. It specifies CASSPPRGRDEQYF.

The sample holds a few counts of this clonotype. This CDR3 is CASSLFFFYEQYF. The CDR3 DNA reads TGTGCCAGCAGCTTATTCTTTTTCTACGAGCAGTACTTC. This chain uses TRBV7-2 with TRBJ2-7; D uncertain. Trimming took 2 bases from V and 3 from J, leaving 8 bases between them. The CDR3 runs 13 residues. Germline assignment: CDR1 SGHTA and CDR2 FQGNSA.

At least ten counts were recorded for this clonotype. The chain couples TRBV6-2 or TRBV6-3 to TRBJ2-1; 10 bases line up with TRBD2. Per the germline V gene, CDR1 is MNHEY and CDR2 is SVGEGT. Losses at the gene ends were 4 bases for V and 9 bases for J; bases not matched to a gene: 6. This CDR3 is built from 14 residues. CDR3 in DNA: TGTGCCAGCAGTTGGGGGACTAGCGCAAGTGAGCAGTTCTTC. Amino acid sequence: CASSWGTSASEQFF.

The chain combines TRBV15 with TRBJ1-6; D call uncertain. Germline V CDR1 and CDR2: LNHNV, YYDKDF (reference sequence). The CDR3 is 13 residues long. Trimming removed 3 bases from V and 6 bases from J, with 6 bases in between. CDR3 protein: CATSRAINSPLHF. CDR3 nucleotide sequence: TGTGCCACCAGCAGGGCTATTAATTCACCCCTCCACTTT.

There are many counts of this clonotype. The chain joins TRBV12-3 or TRBV12-4 to TRBJ2-3, with 9 positions matching TRBD2. Trimming cost V 6 bases and J 2 bases; bases outside gene matches: 9. This CDR3 has 16 amino acids. The CDR3 DNA reads as TGTGCCAGCAGCTCCCCCATAGCGGGGGACACAGATACGCAGTATTTT. Protein product: CASSSPIAGDTDTQYF.

J is TRBJ1-5 and V is TRBV28; D remains unclear. This CDR3 is built from 11 residues. Germline V gene lookup returns CDR1 MDHEN and CDR2 SYDVKM. V shed 4 bases and J shed 6 bases, with 4 bases lying between them. CDR3 in amino acids: CASSSGQPQHF. DNA of the CDR3: TGTGCCAGCAGTTCTGGTCAGCCCCAGCATTTT.